The clone carrying this T cell receptor beta chain came up a few times. No antigen is known for it. Both 60 Vbeta primers and 13 Jbeta primers went into the PCR. Clones were sequenced by immunoSEQ multiplex PCR, and TCRdb holds only the in-frame ones, with some missing. This table has 100,000 to 150,000 clones, 81% appearing once. Trimming left V 2 bases short and J 4 bases short, with 11 bases between. Germline-derived CDR1 and CDR2 are MNHEY and SMNVEV (reference sequence). This CDR3 comprises 14 residues. This sample stems from a study of cytomegalovirus exposure and HLA in healthy donors. General observations from the study: Exclusion as indistinguishable affected some V segments, including TRBV6-2 and TRBV6-3.

J is TRBJ1-1 and V is TRBV27; a weak D match, TRBD1 (5 bases). The sample was PBMCs. The sequence came from a man between 18 and 29 years old in good health and CMV-seronegative. The CDR3, as DNA: TGTGCCAGCAGTTTACCCCAGGGCGGCACTGAAGCTTTCTTT. This sequence encodes CASSLPQGGTEAFF.